This TCR beta chain appears in the sequencing data of a study of blood T cell repertoires in COVID-19. Whole-study context: Some COVID-19 samples were acute and others convalescent; all came from the United States, Italy and Spain. T cells, B-cell-depleted T cells, or PBMCs provided the cDNA or gDNA that served as material.

Here immunoSEQ multiplex PCR was the method, and the copy in TCRdb shows in-frame clones only, minus some. The table lists 110,000 or so clones, 83% of them singletons. Germline assignment: CDR1 SGHTA and CDR2 FQGNSA. The CDR3 has 13 residues. V lost 5 bases to trimming and J lost 8 bases, with 15 bases between them. The sequencing input was peripheral blood. The sequence was obtained from a woman in her sixties with acute or convalescent COVID-19. This chain uses TRBV7-2 with TRBJ1-2, with no clear D. This chain's CDR3 is CASSIQRGRGYTF. The DNA for the CDR3 is TGTGCCAGCAGCATACAAAGAGGGCGCGGCTACACCTTC.